Presented here are 9 T cell receptor beta chains from one specimen sequenced in a study of human T cells and chemical hapten exposure. Each CDR3 protein is one row after TCRdb ran MiXCR on the RACE reads. The sample yields 90,000 to 120,000 distinct CDR3 sequences, roughly 9.6% seen once. Documented time point: patch test 1, 2 weeks after DPC sensitization. Sample treatment: therapeutic diphenylcyclopropenone sensitization with weekly scalp DPC. Sequences were derived from whole blood, sampled in connection with sensitization to the hapten diphenylcyclopropenone (DPC). Receptors were obtained from a woman in her 40s with alopecia areata. Some clones in this sample may be carry-over from other donors' samples.

This clonotype was counted ten times or more. V and J are TRBV29-1 and TRBJ2-3; 10 nucleotides line up with TRBD1. Germline V gene lookup returns CDR1 SQVTM and CDR2 ANQGSEA. The J segment lost 2 bases and the V segment lost 3 bases, leaving 2 bases of the junction unmatched. CDR3 length: 14 residues. The CDR3: CSVEGTGATDTQYF. The CDR3 DNA reads TGCAGCGTTGAGGGGACAGGGGCCACAGATACGCAGTATTTT.

The sample holds a few counts of this clonotype. This rearrangement joins TRBV7-9 to TRBJ1-1; D perhaps matches TRBD1 (6 bases). The CDR3 consists of 17 residues. Germline V lookup: CDR1 SEHNR, CDR2 FQNEAQ (reference sequence). V dropped 5 bases and J dropped 2 bases, with 21 bases sitting between them. The CDR3 sequence is CASSRWLLRTVNTEAFF. The CDR3 DNA follows: TGTGCCAGCAGCCGATGGCTCCTGCGGACAGTCAACACTGAAGCTTTCTTT.

This clonotype was seen ten or more times. The gene calls are TRBV12-3 or TRBV12-4 and TRBJ1-6, with D perhaps TRBD1 (5 bases). This CDR3 has 14 residues. V shed 5 bases and J shed 6 bases, with 11 bases lying between them. The CDR3 region is CASSRGRGNSPLHF. CDR3 nucleotides: TGTGCCAGCAGTCGGGGACGCGGTAATTCACCCCTCCACTTT.

This chain joins TRBV20-1 and TRBJ2-7; 7 nucleotides agree with TRBD1. The CDR3 runs to 13 residues. Losses at the gene ends were 6 bases for V and 3 bases for J; bases not matched to a gene: 8. CDR1 is DFQATT and CDR2 is SNEGSKA in the germline V gene (reference sequence). In nucleotides, the CDR3 is TGCAGTGCAGAAGACAGGGCTTTCTACGAGCAGTACTTC. Translating it yields CSAEDRAFYEQYF.

In its sample, this clonotype was seen many times. This chain links TRBV10-3 with TRBJ2-1; D not resolved. V lost 4 bases to trimming and J lost 1 base, with 8 bases between them. This CDR3 region has 14 residues. In germline, CDR1 is ENHRY, CDR2 SYGVKD. CDR3 region: CAISGDNSYNEQFF. Here the CDR3 DNA reads TGTGCCATCAGTGGCGATAATTCCTACAATGAGCAGTTCTTC.

This clonotype was recorded a few times. J is TRBJ2-3 and V is TRBV7-2; TRBD1 might be the D (6 bases). There are 15 residues in the CDR3. CDR1 and CDR2 (germline): SGHTA, FQGNSA. The germline V and J ends were trimmed by 5 bases and 0 bases, with 12 bases remaining between them. CDR3 DNA: TGTGCCAGCAGCCCGACAGGCAGCAGCACAGATACGCAGTATTTT. Translating gives CASSPTGSSTDTQYF. The variable domain in full, with the rest retrieved from reference TRBV7-2 and TRBJ2-3, is GAGVSQSPSNKVTEKGKDVELRCDPISGHTALYWYRQSLGQGLEFLIYFQGNSAPDKSGLPSDRFSAERTGGSVSTLTIQRTQQEDSAVYLCASSPTGSSTDTQYFGPGTRLTVL.

This clonotype was observed a handful of times. The rearrangement joins TRBV18 to TRBJ2-3; D gene ambiguous. Germline V CDR1 and CDR2: KGHSH, LQKENI. The CDR3 covers 15 residues. V lost 2 bases and J lost 1, with 10 bases in between. Written as DNA, the CDR3 is TGTGCCAGCTCACCAGCCTATCTCCGCACAGATACGCAGTATTTT. Residues: CASSPAYLRTDTQYF.

This clonotype was observed many times. The J gene is TRBJ1-2, the V gene TRBV11-2; D remains ambiguous. V lost 5 bases to trimming and J lost 6 bases, with 19 bases between them. This CDR3 comprises 15 residues. Germline V lookup: CDR1 SGHAT, CDR2 FQNNGV. The CDR3: CASSPAGRARNGYTF. CDR3 sequence (DNA): TGTGCCAGCAGCCCCGCCGGACGGGCAAGGAATGGCTACACCTTC.

V usage is TRBV18 and J usage is TRBJ2-1; no clear D. The CDR3 is made up of 15 amino acids. Germline lookup yields CDR1 KGHSH and CDR2 LQKENI. V was shortened by 0 bases and J by 8 bases, with 14 bases between the two germline ends. This CDR3 is CASSPPRQIWHEQFF. CDR3 DNA sequence: TGTGCCAGCTCACCACCGCGGCAAATTTGGCATGAGCAGTTCTTC.